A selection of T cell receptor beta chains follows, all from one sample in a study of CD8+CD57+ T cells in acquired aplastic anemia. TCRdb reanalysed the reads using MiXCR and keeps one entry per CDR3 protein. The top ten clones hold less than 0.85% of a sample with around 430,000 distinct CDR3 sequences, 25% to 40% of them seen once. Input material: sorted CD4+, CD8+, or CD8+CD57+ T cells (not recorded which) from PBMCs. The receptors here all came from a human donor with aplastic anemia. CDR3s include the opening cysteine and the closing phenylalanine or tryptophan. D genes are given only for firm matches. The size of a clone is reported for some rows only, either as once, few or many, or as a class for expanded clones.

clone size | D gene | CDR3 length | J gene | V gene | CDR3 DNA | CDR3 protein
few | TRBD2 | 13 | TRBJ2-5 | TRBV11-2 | TGTGCCAGCAGCTCCGGGGGGACAGAGACCCAGTACTTC | CASSSGGTETQYF
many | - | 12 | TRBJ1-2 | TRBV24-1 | TGTGCCACCAGTGATGGTGGGATTGGCTACACCTTC | CATSDGGIGYTF
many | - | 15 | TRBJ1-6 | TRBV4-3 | TGCGCCAGCAGCCAAGGGCTAGAGGGTAATTCACCCCTCCACTTT | CASSQGLEGNSPLHF
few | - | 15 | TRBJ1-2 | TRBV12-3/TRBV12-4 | TGTGCCAGCAGTTCCGGGACACCTTCAAACTATGGCTACACCTTC | CASSSGTPSNYGYTF
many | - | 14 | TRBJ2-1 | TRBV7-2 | TGTGCCAGCAGCGTCCGGCAGATGTACAATGAGCAGTTCTTC | CASSVRQMYNEQFF
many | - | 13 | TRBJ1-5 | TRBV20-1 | TGCAGTGCTAGTCGAGGCAGGGATCAGCCCCAGCATTTT | CSASRGRDQPQHF
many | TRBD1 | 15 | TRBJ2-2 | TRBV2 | TGTGCCAGCAGTTCGACAGGGGTCGGCACCGGGGAGCTGTTTTTT | CASSSTGVGTGELFF
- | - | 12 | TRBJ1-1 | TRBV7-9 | TGTGCCAGCGGCTTATGGGGAGCTGAAGCTTTCTTT | CASGLWGAEAFF
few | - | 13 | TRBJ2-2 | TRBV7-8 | TGTGCCAGCAGCTTGGACGACACCGGGGAGCTGTTTTTT | CASSLDDTGELFF
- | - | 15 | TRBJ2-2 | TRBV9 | TGTGCCAGCAGCACGAGCGGCGGGAACACCGGGGAGCTGTTTTTT | CASSTSGGNTGELFF
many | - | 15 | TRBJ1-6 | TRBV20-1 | TGCAGTGCTAGAGTCGGGGTTTCCTATAATTCACCCCTCCACTTT | CSARVGVSYNSPLHF
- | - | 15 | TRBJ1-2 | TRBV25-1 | TGTGCCAGCAGTGGGACGGGCTCCCCTCCCTATGGCTACACCTTC | CASSGTGSPPYGYTF
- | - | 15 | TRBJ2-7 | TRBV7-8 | TGTGCCAGCAGTTTGGCGGCGAGGGTCCCCTACGAGCAGTACTTC | CASSLAARVPYEQYF
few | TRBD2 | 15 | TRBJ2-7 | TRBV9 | TGTGCCAACAGCGTAGATCCTAGCGGGAGGAACGAGCAGTACTTC | CANSVDPSGRNEQYF
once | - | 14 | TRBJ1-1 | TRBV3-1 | TGTGCCAGCAGCCAAGAACAGTATCTTACTGAAGCTTTCTTT | CASSQEQYLTEAFF
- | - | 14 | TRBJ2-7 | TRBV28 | TGTGCCAGCAGGGGGCAGGGGATCTCCTACGAGCAGTACTTC | CASRGQGISYEQYF
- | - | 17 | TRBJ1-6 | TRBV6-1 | TGTGCCAGCAGCTCTACGTTTAGCTCAGTCTGGGGTTCACCCCTCCACTTT | CASSSTFSSVWGSPLHF
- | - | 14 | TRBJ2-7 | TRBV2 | TGTGCCAGCAGTGAATTCCCGAGGGGCGCCGAGCAGTACTTC | CASSEFPRGAEQYF
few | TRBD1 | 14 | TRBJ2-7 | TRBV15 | TGTGCCACCAGCACCGACAGGGTAGGAAACGAGCAGTACTTC | CATSTDRVGNEQYF
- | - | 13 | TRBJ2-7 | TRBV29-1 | TGCAGCGTTGAAGGCAAGGGGCCATACGAGCAGTACTTC | CSVEGKGPYEQYF
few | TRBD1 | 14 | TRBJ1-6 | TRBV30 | TGTGCCTGGGCGTCAGGACAGGGGAATTCACCCCTCCACTTT | CAWASGQGNSPLHF
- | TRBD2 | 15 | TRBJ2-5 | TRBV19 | TGTGCCAGTAGTATAGCTAGGACTAGCATTGAGACCCAGTACTTC | CASSIARTSIETQYF
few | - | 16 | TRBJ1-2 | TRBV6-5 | TGTGCCAGCAGTTACGAGAGAACGAGGGGACACTATGGCTACACCTTC | CASSYERTRGHYGYTF
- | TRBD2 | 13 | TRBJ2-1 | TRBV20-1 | TGCAGTGCTAAGCGGGGTGCATACAATGAGCAGTTCTTC | CSAKRGAYNEQFF
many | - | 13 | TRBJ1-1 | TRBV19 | TGTGCCAGTAGTATACTAGGGACCGCTGAAGCTTTCTTT | CASSILGTAEAFF
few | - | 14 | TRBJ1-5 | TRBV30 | TGTGCCTGGAGTCCCGACACTAGCAATCAGCCCCAGCATTTT | CAWSPDTSNQPQHF
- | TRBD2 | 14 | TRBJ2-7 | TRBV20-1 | TGCAGTGCAAAGAATAGAGCGGGGGTCTACGAGCAGTACTTC | CSAKNRAGVYEQYF
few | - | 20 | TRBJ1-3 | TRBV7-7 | TGTGCTAGCAGCTTAGTGGTTTGGGAAAAAGGGCGTACCTCTGGAAACACCATATATTTT | CASSLVVWEKGRTSGNTIYF
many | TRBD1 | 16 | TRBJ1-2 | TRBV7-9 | TGTGCCAGCAGCTTAGACGACAGGGGATTCTACGGAGGCTACACCTTC | CASSLDDRGFYGGYTF
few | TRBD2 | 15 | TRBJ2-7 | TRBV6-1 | TGTGCCAGCAGTCGGACTAGCGGGGGATACTACGAGCAGTACTTC | CASSRTSGGYYEQYF
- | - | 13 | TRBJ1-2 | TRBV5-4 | TGTGCCAGCAGCGACAGGCTGGACTATGGCTACACCTTC | CASSDRLDYGYTF
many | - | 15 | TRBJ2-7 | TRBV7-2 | TGTGCCAGCAGCTTAGCCGCAACAGGGAACTACGAGCAGTACTTC | CASSLAATGNYEQYF
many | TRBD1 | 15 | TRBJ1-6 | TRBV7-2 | TGTGCCAGCAGCCAAAGGACAGGGTGGAGTTCACCCCTCCACTTT | CASSQRTGWSSPLHF
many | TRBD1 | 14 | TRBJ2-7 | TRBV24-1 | TGTGCCACCAGTGATCCCAACAGGGGCAACGAGCAGTACTTC | CATSDPNRGNEQYF
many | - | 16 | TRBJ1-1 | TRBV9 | TGTGCCAGCAGCGTAGGCACAGGCCCAATGAACACTGAAGCTTTCTTT | CASSVGTGPMNTEAFF
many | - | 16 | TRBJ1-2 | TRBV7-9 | TGTGCCAGCAGCTTAGTCGGAGTGGGCCTTCCCTATGGCTACACCTTC | CASSLVGVGLPYGYTF
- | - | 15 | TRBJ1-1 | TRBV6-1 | TGTGCCAGTATAACCTCCGGGCGCGGTCGCACTGAAGCTTTCTTT | CASITSGRGRTEAFF
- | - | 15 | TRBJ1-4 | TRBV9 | TGTGCCAGCAGCGTAGGCGCACAGTCTAATGAAAAACTGTTTTTT | CASSVGAQSNEKLFF
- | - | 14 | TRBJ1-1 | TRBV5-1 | TGCGCCAGCAGAGTGTCGGGAAGAAGCACTGAAGCTTTCTTT | CASRVSGRSTEAFF
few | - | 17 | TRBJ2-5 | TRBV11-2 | TGTGCCAGCAGCTTTACTTTTCCAGGGGGGCCCCCAGAGACCCAGTACTTC | CASSFTFPGGPPETQYF
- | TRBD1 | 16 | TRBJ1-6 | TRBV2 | TGTGCCAGCAGTGAAAACGAGGGGGCCTCTAATTCACCCCTCCACTTT | CASSENEGASNSPLHF
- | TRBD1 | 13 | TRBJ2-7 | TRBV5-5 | TGTGCCAGCAGCCGGACAGGGGCGAACGAGCAGTACTTC | CASSRTGANEQYF
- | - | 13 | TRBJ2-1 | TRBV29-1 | TGCAGCTCCCCGGGGGCGTGGTACAATGAGCAGTTCTTC | CSSPGAWYNEQFF
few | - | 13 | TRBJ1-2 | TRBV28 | TGTGCCAGCAGTCCCCCGGGGATCTATGGCTACACCTTC | CASSPPGIYGYTF
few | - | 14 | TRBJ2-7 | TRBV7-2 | TGTGCCAGCAGCCAAATCGATAAGGCCGCCGGACCGTACTTC | CASSQIDKAAGPYF
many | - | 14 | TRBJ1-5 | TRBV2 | TGTGCCAGCAGGGCAGGGGCCCACAATCAGCCCCAGCATTTT | CASRAGAHNQPQHF
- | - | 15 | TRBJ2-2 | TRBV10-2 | TGCGCCAGCAGTGACGGACAGAGATACACCGGGGAGCTGTTTTTT | CASSDGQRYTGELFF
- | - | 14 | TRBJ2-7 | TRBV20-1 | TGCAGTGCTAGAACTCTCGAAGACCTGAACGGGCAGTACTTC | CSARTLEDLNGQYF
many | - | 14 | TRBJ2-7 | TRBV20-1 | TGCAGTGCTAGAGACTCGAGGTCAGGCTACGAGCAGTACTTC | CSARDSRSGYEQYF
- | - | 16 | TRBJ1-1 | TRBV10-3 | TGTGCCATCAGTGACTCGGGACGGGGGAGAGGGACTGAAGCTTTCTTT | CAISDSGRGRGTEAFF
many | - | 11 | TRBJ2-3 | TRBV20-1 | TGCAGTGCGATTAGCCAGGATACGCAGTATTTT | CSAISQDTQYF
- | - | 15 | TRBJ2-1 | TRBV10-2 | TGTGCCAGCAGCCCACCTCCCGGGTGGGGGAATGAGCAGTTCTTC | CASSPPPGWGNEQFF